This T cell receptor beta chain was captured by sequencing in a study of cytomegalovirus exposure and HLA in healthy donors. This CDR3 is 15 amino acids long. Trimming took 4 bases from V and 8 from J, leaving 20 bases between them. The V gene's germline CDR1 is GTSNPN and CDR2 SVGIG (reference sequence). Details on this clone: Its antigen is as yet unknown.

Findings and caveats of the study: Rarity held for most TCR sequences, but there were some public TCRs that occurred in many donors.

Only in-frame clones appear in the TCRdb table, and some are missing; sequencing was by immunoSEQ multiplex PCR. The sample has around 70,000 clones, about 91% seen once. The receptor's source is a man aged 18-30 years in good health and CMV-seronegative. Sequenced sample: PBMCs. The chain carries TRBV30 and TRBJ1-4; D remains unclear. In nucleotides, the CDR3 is TGTGCCTGGAATCCAACCCGGGGTCCGGGGGAAAAACTGTTTTTT. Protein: CAWNPTRGPGEKLFF.